This entry lists 31 T cell receptor beta chains sequenced from one sample in a study of T-cell memory formation after mild COVID-19. TCRdb reanalysed the 5' RACE reads using MiXCR and keeps one entry per CDR3 protein. The repertoire holds about 430,000 distinct CDR3 sequences, 20% to 25% seen once, with 7% to 9.5% in the top ten. The material sequenced was PBMCs or a T cell subset sorted from them (not recorded which). These receptors were taken from an adult woman who had mild COVID-19 (a few samples of this study predate the infection). Cell type and time point are not known.

There are many counts of this clonotype. CDR3 coding DNA: TGCAGCGTTTCCCCAGGACGGGGAACTGAAGCTTTCTTT. Translation: CSVSPGRGTEAFF. The gene calls are TRBV29-1 and TRBJ1-1; D gene uncertain. Trimming removed 5 bases from V and 5 bases from J, with 15 bases in between. The CDR3 totals 13 residues. Germline CDR1 reads SQVTM; CDR2 reads ANQGSEA.

The chain carries TRBV29-1 and TRBJ2-3; D is unclear. V was shortened by 8 bases and J by 5 bases, with 17 bases between the two germline ends. Germline CDR1 is SQVTM and CDR2 is ANQGSEA. The CDR3 is 13 residues long. The CDR3 region is CSFLTRLGDTQYF. The CDR3 DNA reads TGCAGCTTCTTAACCAGACTGGGAGATACGCAGTATTTT.

The chain uses TRBV29-1 and TRBJ2-7; TRBD1 is a possible D gene (7 bases). The germline V and J ends were trimmed by 6 bases and 1 base, with 16 bases remaining between them. The V gene's germline CDR1 is SQVTM and CDR2 ANQGSEA. This CDR3 is 14 amino acids long. The CDR3 coding sequence is TGCAGCGTGGGGGGCGCAGGGGGATCCTACGAGCAGTACTTC. It codes for CSVGGAGGSYEQYF.

This clonotype was seen more than once but under ten times. The chain employs TRBV6-5 and TRBJ2-7; TRBD2 matches 13 bases. J lost 12 bases, V lost 6 bases, and 8 bases had no gene match. The length of the CDR3 is 13 residues. Germline CDR1 reads MNHEY; CDR2 reads SVGAGI. CDR3 loop: CASRRTSGSPRYF. As DNA, the CDR3 is TGTGCCAGCAGGAGGACTAGCGGGAGCCCCAGGTACTTC.

V usage is TRBV29-1 and J usage is TRBJ2-1; 8 nucleotides line up with TRBD1. The CDR3 spans 13 residues. Unmatched junction bases numbered 9, after V lost 5 bases and J lost 9 bases. Looked up from germline, CDR1 is SQVTM and CDR2 is ANQGSEA. The CDR3 protein is CSVMSSGGGEQFF. The DNA for the CDR3 is TGCAGCGTTATGTCTTCAGGGGGCGGTGAGCAGTTCTTC.

J is TRBJ2-7 and V is TRBV11-1; 7 bases fit TRBD2. The CDR3 is 14 residues long. With V trimmed by 5 bases and J by 4 bases, 8 bases remained unmatched. Germline-derived CDR1 and CDR2 are SGHAT and FQDESV (reference sequence). The CDR3 nucleotides are TGTGCCAGCAGCCTGCTGAGCGGGAAGTACGAGCAGTACTTC. Translation: CASSLLSGKYEQYF.

The rearrangement links TRBV25-1 to TRBJ2-7, with no clear D. The CDR3 consists of 13 residues. Germline V gene data show CDR1 as MGHDK and CDR2 as SYGVNS. V lost 6 bases to trimming and J lost 3 bases, with 12 bases between them. The CDR3: CASSHGRSYEQYF. CDR3 nucleotide sequence: TGTGCCAGCAGCCATGGCAGGAGCTACGAGCAGTACTTC.

The chain uses TRBV4-1 and TRBJ2-5; 7 bases match TRBD2. This CDR3 contains 17 residues. Germline trimming cut 3 bases from V and 1 base from J; bases unmatched to any gene: 11. Germline V gene lookup returns CDR1 MGHRA and CDR2 YSYEKL. CDR3 protein: CASSQWEGMASQETQYF. CDR3 bases: TGCGCCAGCAGCCAGTGGGAGGGGATGGCGAGCCAAGAGACCCAGTACTTC.

This clonotype was seen at least ten times. The chain uses TRBV18 and TRBJ2-6, with D hard to call. The CDR3 has 17 amino acids. Trimming took 0 bases from V and 2 from J, leaving 11 bases between them. The V gene's germline CDR1 is KGHSH and CDR2 LQKENI. CDR3 sequence (DNA): TGTGCCAGCTCACCACCGTCAGGCCCTCCTGGGGCCAACGTCCTGACTTTC. Translated: CASSPPSGPPGANVLTF.

Only a few counts were recorded for this clonotype. The chain carries TRBV19 and TRBJ1-1; D perhaps matches TRBD1 (5 bases). The V gene lost 5 bases and the J gene lost 4 bases, with 14 bases spanning the gap. The CDR3 has 14 residues. CDR1 is LNHDA, CDR2 SQIVND, per germline (reference sequence). The CDR3 sequence: CASSDSQGSTEAFF. The CDR3, as DNA: TGTGCCAGTAGTGATTCCCAGGGAAGCACTGAAGCTTTCTTT.

The chain recombines TRBV2 with TRBJ2-1; the D gene is possibly TRBD1 (5 bases). V dropped 6 bases and J dropped 0 bases, with 9 bases sitting between them. The CDR3 consists of 14 residues. The germline V gene has CDR1 SNHLY and CDR2 FYNNEI. CDR3 bases: TGTGCCAGCAGGGCAGGGCGCTCCTACAATGAGCAGTTCTTC. Residues: CASRAGRSYNEQFF.

This clonotype was detected a few times. The rearrangement joins TRBV4-2 to TRBJ2-3; TRBD1 might be the D (5 bases). From germline, CDR1 is LGHNA and CDR2 YNFKEQ. The CDR3 sequence is 13 residues long. V was clipped by 0 bases and J by 7 bases, with 8 bases between them. The CDR3 nucleotides are TGTGCCAGCAGCCAAGACGACAGAAATACGCAGTATTTT. This gives the protein CASSQDDRNTQYF.

DNA for the CDR3: TGTGCCAGCAGCTTGGAGACAGGGCCCCGTAATCACGGGGAGCTGTTTTTT. Amino acids: CASSLETGPRNHGELFF. The chain couples TRBV7-6 to TRBJ2-2; 7 positions match TRBD1. After removal of 3 bases from V and 7 bases from J, the junction contained 14 bases not matched to a gene. CDR3 length equals 17 residues. Germline CDR1 and CDR2: SGHVS and FNYEAQ.

This clonotype has just a few counts. The chain uses TRBV3-1 and TRBJ2-3; TRBD1 agrees at 8 bases. CDR1 and CDR2 (germline): LGHDT, YNNKEL (reference sequence). V was clipped by 5 bases and J by 2 bases; unmatched bases: 6. The CDR3 has 15 amino acids. The CDR3 region is CASSSDRGSTDTQYF. The CDR3 DNA reads TGTGCCAGCAGCAGCGACAGGGGCTCCACAGATACGCAGTATTTT.

V and J are TRBV7-9 and TRBJ1-1; unclear D gene. This CDR3 is built from 14 residues. The germline V and J ends were trimmed by 2 bases and 0 bases, with 7 bases remaining between them. Germline lookup yields CDR1 SEHNR and CDR2 FQNEAQ (reference sequence). The chain's CDR3 is CASSLTKMNTEAFF. As DNA, the CDR3 is TGTGCCAGCAGCTTAACAAAGATGAACACTGAAGCTTTCTTT.

The chain carries TRBV6-5 and TRBJ2-6, with D hard to call. Trimming removed 7 bases at V and 0 bases at J, with 10 bases between. CDR3 size: 15 residues. Germline CDR1 MNHEY, CDR2 SVGAGI. The CDR3: CASMPGDSGANVLTF. Written as DNA, the CDR3 is TGTGCCAGCATGCCAGGAGACTCTGGGGCCAACGTCCTGACTTTC.

This clonotype was seen more than once but under ten times. V is TRBV2 and J is TRBJ2-7; D might be TRBD1 or TRBD2, each matching 5 bases. V was trimmed by 5 bases and J by 2 bases, leaving 10 bases between them. CDR3 length: 13 residues. Germline CDR1 is SNHLY and CDR2 is FYNNEI. The CDR3 reads CASSRDGAYEQYF. The CDR3 coding sequence is TGTGCCAGCAGTCGGGACGGAGCCTACGAGCAGTACTTC.

The table lists this clonotype with a few counts. This sequence joins TRBV6-5 and TRBJ1-4; D is perhaps TRBD1 (5 bases). CDR1 MNHEY and CDR2 SVGAGI come from the germline V gene. The V and J ends lost 2 bases and 6 bases respectively, with 16 bases between them. CDR3 size: 16 residues. In nucleotides, the CDR3 is TGTGCCAGCAGTTACCGGGGGAGCCGGCGGGATGAAAAACTGTTTTTT. Protein: CASSYRGSRRDEKLFF.

J is TRBJ2-3 and V is TRBV11-1; D unresolved. The CDR3 runs to 14 residues. V was trimmed by 5 bases and J by 3 bases, leaving 12 bases between them. Germline CDR1 and CDR2: SGHAT and FQDESV (reference sequence). The CDR3 DNA reads TGTGCCAGCAGCCCATGGGCCGGGACAGATACGCAGTATTTT. Translated: CASSPWAGTDTQYF.

This clonotype has a handful of counts. The rearrangement joins TRBV20-1 to TRBJ2-7; 8 positions match TRBD2. Germline CDR1 and CDR2: DFQATT and SNEGSKA (reference sequence). V lost 1 base, J lost 2 bases, and 7 bases stayed unmatched. CDR3 length: 15 residues. The CDR3 region has the DNA TGCAGTGCTAGAGTCCCCGGGAGGGAACCCTACGAGCAGTACTTC. Residues: CSARVPGREPYEQYF.

The rearrangement links TRBV7-3 to TRBJ2-1; no reliable D call. Germline CDR1 SGHTA, CDR2 FQGTGA. V was pared by 5 bases and J by 2 bases, with 7 bases between. The CDR3 is 13 residues long. CDR3 protein: CASSSRPYNEQFF. CDR3 DNA sequence: TGTGCCAGCAGCAGTCGCCCCTACAATGAGCAGTTCTTC.

This clonotype was detected only a few times. The rearrangement links TRBV5-1 to TRBJ1-1, with TRBD1 matching 8 bases. Germline-derived CDR1 and CDR2 are SGHRS and YFSETQ. V trimming: 1 base; J trimming: 3 bases; junction bases outside the gene matches: 8. The CDR3 is 16 residues long. The CDR3 DNA sequence: TGCGCCAGCAGCTTGCTAATCCTACAGGGGGACACTGAAGCTTTCTTT. Amino acids: CASSLLILQGDTEAFF. Full variable domain (rest looked up from reference TRBV5-1 and TRBJ1-1): KAGVTQTPRYLIKTRGQQVTLSCSPISGHRSVSWYQQTPGQGLQFLFEYFSETQRNKGNFPGRFSGRQFSNSRSEMNVSTLELGDSALYLCASSLLILQGDTEAFFGQGTRLTVV.

This clonotype has only a few counts. The chain carries TRBV12-3 or TRBV12-4 and TRBJ2-4; possibly TRBD1 or TRBD2 for D (5 bases each). Trimming removed 7 bases at V and 5 bases at J, with 15 bases between. The CDR3 sequence is 14 residues long. The CDR3 DNA reads as TGTGCCAGCACTATCGGGCAGGGAGAAAACATTCAGTACTTC. Its protein is CASTIGQGENIQYF.

This clonotype occurred many times. V usage is TRBV12-3 or TRBV12-4 and J usage is TRBJ2-7, with D unclear. This CDR3 region has 12 residues. V was trimmed by 5 bases and J by 1 base, leaving 6 bases between them. The CDR3 sequence is CASSARSYEQYF. The DNA of the CDR3 is TGTGCCAGCAGTGCCCGATCCTACGAGCAGTACTTC.

This clonotype was seen only once. The genes are TRBV13 and TRBJ1-5; tentatively, D is TRBD1 (5 bases). The germline gives CDR1 PRHDT, CDR2 FYEKMQ (reference sequence). The CDR3 spans 18 residues. V dropped 5 bases and J dropped 7 bases, with 27 bases sitting between them. The CDR3 bases are TGTGCCAGCAGCCCCGATGGCCTTCGGGGGTCCGAAGGGCAGCCCCAGCATTTT. This gives the protein CASSPDGLRGSEGQPQHF. The full variable domain, in which reference TRBV13 and TRBJ1-5 provide the parts outside the CDR3, is AAGVIQSPRHLIKEKRETATLKCYPIPRHDTVYWYQQGPGQDPQFLISFYEKMQSDKGSIPDRFSAQQFSDYHSELNMSSLELGDSALYFCASSPDGLRGSEGQPQHFGDGTRLSIL.

The J gene is TRBJ1-1, the V gene TRBV25-1; 11 nucleotides line up with TRBD1. Unmatched junction bases numbered 3, after V lost 2 bases and J lost 1 base. CDR1 MGHDK and CDR2 SYGVNS come from the germline V gene. This CDR3 is 16 amino acids long. CDR3: CASSEVGTGGNTEAFF. CDR3 bases: TGTGCCAGCAGTGAAGTGGGGACAGGGGGGAACACTGAAGCTTTCTTT.

This clonotype appeared once. The V call is TRBV12-3 or TRBV12-4, the J call TRBJ1-2; 7 bases fit TRBD1. The CDR3 spans 13 residues. V shed 2 bases, J shed 8 bases, and the junction held 5 bases outside the gene matches. The CDR3 here is CASSLRQGRGYTF. CDR3 bases: TGTGCCAGCAGTTTACGACAGGGTCGCGGCTACACCTTC.

The chain carries TRBV24-1 and TRBJ2-1; 11 bases are shared with TRBD2. Germline lookup yields CDR1 KGHDR and CDR2 SFDVKD. The CDR3 runs to 16 residues. V was pared by 4 bases and J by 11 bases, with 12 bases of the junction left unmatched. The CDR3 DNA is TGTGCCACCAGTGACTCAATAGCGGGGGGGATGAGTAAGCAGTTCTTC. Amino acid sequence: CATSDSIAGGMSKQFF.

The chain employs TRBV6-2 or TRBV6-3 and TRBJ2-2; possibly TRBD1 or TRBD2 for D (6 bases each). Germline loops: CDR1 MNHEY, CDR2 SVGEGT. V lost 4 bases and J lost 5, with 20 bases in between. The CDR3 extends over 17 amino acids. CDR3 loop: CASSLTAPGALTGELFF. The DNA of the CDR3 is TGTGCCAGCAGTTTGACGGCCCCGGGGGCCTTGACCGGGGAGCTGTTTTTT.

This chain joins TRBV7-9 and TRBJ2-1; perhaps TRBD2 as D (5 bases). CDR3 length equals 13 residues. Deletions cut 5 bases from V and 10 bases from J, with 15 bases between. From germline, CDR1 is SEHNR and CDR2 FQNEAQ (reference sequence). CDR3 nucleotides: TGTGCCAGCAGCCAAAGACTACCCCAGGAGCAGTTCTTC. It codes for CASSQRLPQEQFF.

This clonotype was recorded a few times. The CDR3 spells CASSLLQGSNQPQHF. In nucleotides, the CDR3 is TGTGCCAGCAGTTTACTACAGGGAAGCAATCAGCCCCAGCATTTT. The chain recombines TRBV12-3 or TRBV12-4 with TRBJ1-5, with D perhaps TRBD1 (6 bases). This CDR3 comprises 15 residues. Trimming pared 2 bases from V and 1 base from J, leaving 9 bases between.